This TCR beta chain originates from a study of radiation and T cells in renal cell carcinoma. At the level of the study: Nephrectomy followed 15 Gy stereotactic body radiation by 4 weeks. General study results and limits: No pretreatment tumor biopsies were available for baseline clonotypes. From baseline, blood top tumor clonotypes peaked at 2 weeks post-radiation.

Time point: baseline pretreatment blood. The treatment denotes: 15 Gy SBRT to primary tumor, nephrectomy 4 weeks later. Serial blood draws occurred at baseline and 2 and 4 weeks post-SBRT. The assay was immunoSEQ multiplex PCR, and TCRdb's table has in-frame clones only and misses some. The sample includes about 59,000 clones, just under 80% seen only once; the top ten take approximately 7%. As concerns this clone: Its antigen is unknown.

Germline CDR1 is SGHKS and CDR2 is YYEKEE (reference sequence). Trimming stripped 5 bases from V and 3 bases from J, with 5 bases between. This CDR3 contains 12 residues. This chain links TRBV5-5 with TRBJ2-2; D gene uncertain. This specimen was blood, taken from a patient whose treatment included radiotherapy and nephrectomy. This clonotype was sampled from a man aged 55 to 69 with renal cell carcinoma. This CDR3 reads CASSTDTGELFF. As DNA, the CDR3 is TGTGCCAGCAGTACTGACACCGGGGAGCTGTTTTTT.